The source of this TCR beta chain is a study of CD4+ T cells in melanoma. J lost 4 bases, V lost 2 bases, and 7 bases had no gene match. CDR3 length: 15 amino acids. Germline V CDR1 and CDR2: MNHEY, SVGAGI. Clones were sequenced by immunoSEQ multiplex PCR, and TCRdb holds only the in-frame ones, with some missing. The table lists about 10,000 clones, around three quarters of them singletons. V gene TRBV6-5 combines with J gene TRBJ1-2; 7 nucleotides align to TRBD1. Sequencing input: cells from a culture (not recorded whether cultured in vitro). This TCR came from a human donor with melanoma. In nucleotides, the CDR3 is TGTGCCAGCAGTTACGGCCCATCAGGGGGCTATGGCTACACCTTC. Translation gives CASSYGPSGGYGYTF.